These 25 T cell receptor beta chains were sequenced from one sample in a study of cytomegalovirus exposure and HLA in healthy donors. It was with 60 Vbeta and 13 Jbeta primers that the PCR ran. The protocol was immunoSEQ multiplex PCR, while the TCRdb copy is restricted to in-frame clones and leaves out a portion. The sample has roughly 140,000 clones; about a tenth are singletons. The specimen was PBMCs. The receptors originated from a male donor in good health and CMV-seronegative.

A few counts support this clone. J is TRBJ1-5 and V is TRBV2, with 7 positions matching TRBD1. V was pared by 4 bases and J by 4 bases, with 4 bases of the junction left unmatched. The CDR3 contains 14 residues. The V gene's germline CDR1 is SNHLY and CDR2 FYNNEI. The chain's CDR3 is CASSGTGKNQPQHF. Written as DNA, the CDR3 is TGTGCCAGCAGTGGGACAGGCAAGAATCAGCCCCAGCATTTT.

This clone appeared a few times. This chain uses TRBV30 with TRBJ2-1; no clear D gene. This CDR3 has 16 amino acids. Trimming stripped 5 bases from V and 6 bases from J, with 23 bases between. Germline assignment: CDR1 GTSNPN and CDR2 SVGIG (reference sequence). The CDR3 DNA reads TGTGCCTGGCTCCCTCGATCCGACCAGGCCGCCAATGAGCAGTTCTTC. Protein sequence: CAWLPRSDQAANEQFF.

In its sample, this clone was seen a few times. V usage is TRBV7-3 and J usage is TRBJ2-7, with a weak D call TRBD2 (6 bases). The germline V gene has CDR1 SGHTA and CDR2 FQGTGA. The CDR3 extends over 16 amino acids. V lost 4 bases, J lost 2 bases, and 18 bases lay in between. DNA of the CDR3: TGTGCCAGCAGCTCCCTCGCTTCGGGAGAGCCCTACGAGCAGTACTTC. This sequence encodes CASSSLASGEPYEQYF.

This clone was found a few times. This chain connects TRBV7-9 to TRBJ1-2; D is perhaps TRBD1 (6 bases). The CDR3 totals 16 residues. Per the germline V gene, CDR1 is SEHNR and CDR2 is FQNEAQ (reference sequence). Trimming took off 1 base at V and 1 base at J, with 13 bases between the two ends. The CDR3 spells CASSLGGQRNNYGYTF. The CDR3 bases are TGTGCCAGCAGCTTAGGCGGACAGCGTAATAACTATGGCTACACCTTC.

This clone has only a few counts. An end of the junction does not agree with germline; a read error may underlie this. The rearrangement uses TRBV7-7 and TRBJ2-2; 9 positions match TRBD2. CDR3 length equals 14 residues. Germline CDR1 is SSHAT and CDR2 is FNYEAQ (reference sequence). As DNA, the CDR3 is TGTGCTAGCAGCCAAGGGGCTAGCGGGGAGGAGCTGTTTTTT. Translating it yields CASSQGASGEELFF.

This clone was counted between two and nine times. A read error may account for a junction end that differs from germline. The chain joins TRBV5-6 to TRBJ1-2, with TRBD1 matching 7 bases. The CDR3 covers 16 residues. Germline CDR1 and CDR2: SGHDT and YYEEEE. The CDR3 region is CASSSKTTGEVGGYPF. Here the CDR3 DNA reads TGTGCCAGCAGCTCCAAGACTACAGGGGAAGTAGGCGGCTACCCCTTC.

The table lists this clone with a few counts. The V gene is TRBV2, the J gene TRBJ1-4; D gene ambiguous. Trimming took 10 bases from V and 8 from J, leaving 11 bases between them. This CDR3 region has 11 residues. Germline CDR1 and CDR2: SNHLY and FYNNEI. The CDR3 DNA reads as TGTGCCATTTCACAGTGGGAAAAACTGTTTTTT. Protein: CAISQWEKLFF.

This clone was seen only a few times. The genes are TRBV11-2 and TRBJ2-7; D unresolved. The CDR3 runs 11 residues. Trimming removed 5 bases from V and 9 bases from J, with 11 bases in between. The germline V gene encodes CDR1 SGHAT and CDR2 FQNNGV. The CDR3 here is CASSLERWQYF. The CDR3, as DNA: TGTGCCAGCAGCCTCGAGCGCTGGCAGTACTTC. Filled out from reference TRBV11-2 and TRBJ2-7, the complete variable domain reads EAGVAQSPRYKIIEKRQSVAFWCNPISGHATLYWYQQILGQGPKLLIQFQNNGVVDDSQLPKDRFSAERLKGVDSTLKIQPAKLEDSAVYLCASSLERWQYFGPGTRLTVT.

In its sample, this clone was seen a few times. CDR3 sequence (DNA): TGTGCCAGCAGCGTTGAGGGGGCTACGACAGATACGCAGTATTTT. Residues: CASSVEGATTDTQYF. The chain couples TRBV9 to TRBJ2-3; 7 nucleotides align to TRBD1. CDR1 is SGDLS and CDR2 is YYNGEE in the germline V gene. The CDR3 spans 15 residues. The ends lost 2 bases at V and 3 bases at J; junction bases unmatched: 6.

The sample holds a few counts of this clone. The chain links TRBV2 to TRBJ2-3; 7 bases are shared with TRBD2. CDR3 size: 15 residues. The J segment lost 4 bases and the V segment lost 4 bases, leaving 8 bases of the junction unmatched. Germline loops: CDR1 SNHLY, CDR2 FYNNEI. The DNA for the CDR3 is TGTGCCAGCAGTGCTAGCGGCCAGGTCGCAGATACGCAGTATTTT. Translated: CASSASGQVADTQYF.

This clone has just a few counts. CDR3 coding DNA: TGTGCCAGTACCTCACAGGGTTTAGGTGAAGCTTTCTTT. Protein product: CASTSQGLGEAFF. The chain has TRBV19 and TRBJ1-1; a weak D match, TRBD1 (6 bases). Trimming stripped 7 bases from V and 7 bases from J, with 16 bases between. CDR3 length equals 13 residues. CDR1 is LNHDA, CDR2 SQIVND, per germline (reference sequence).

V and J are TRBV7-9 and TRBJ1-4; 8 bases agree with TRBD1. The CDR3 covers 15 residues. In germline, CDR1 is SEHNR, CDR2 FQNEAQ (reference sequence). V lost 5 bases to trimming and J lost 4 bases; unmatched junction nucleotides: 6. CDR3 sequence: CASSTMGQVNEKLFF. CDR3 bases: TGTGCCAGCAGCACAATGGGACAGGTTAATGAAAAACTGTTTTTT.

This clone turned up a few times. The chain has TRBV18 and TRBJ2-7; no definite D call. Germline V gene data show CDR1 as KGHSH and CDR2 as LQKENI. The CDR3 is 15 amino acids. V was pared by 4 bases and J by 0 bases, with 13 bases between. The CDR3 nucleotides read TGTGCCAGCTCACAGTCAGAAACCTCCTCCTACGAGCAGTACTTC. Its protein product is CASSQSETSSYEQYF. Variable domain in full (rest from reference TRBV18 and TRBJ2-7): NAGVMQNPRHLVRRRGQEARLRCSPMKGHSHVYWYRQLPEEGLKFMVYLQKENIIDESGMPKERFSAEFPKEGPSILRIQQVVRGDSAAYFCASSQSETSSYEQYFGPGTRLTVT.

This chain connects TRBV27 to TRBJ2-7; 9 nucleotides align to TRBD2. CDR1 is MNHEY and CDR2 is SMNVEV in the germline V gene (reference sequence). The CDR3 extends over 16 amino acids. Trimming at V came to 2 bases and at J to 2 bases, leaving 7 bases not matched to a gene. CDR3 amino acids: CASSLIAGGPAYEQYF. Written as DNA, the CDR3 is TGTGCCAGCAGTTTAATTGCGGGAGGGCCAGCCTACGAGCAGTACTTC.

This clone was counted between two and nine times. The chain couples TRBV11-2 to TRBJ1-1, with TRBD1 matching over 9 bases. There are 17 residues in the CDR3. J lost 4 bases, V lost 5 bases, and 14 bases had no gene match. CDR1 and CDR2 (germline): SGHAT, FQNNGV. CDR3 sequence: CASSAPGTGRGGTEAFF. The CDR3 nucleotides are TGTGCCAGCAGCGCGCCCGGGACAGGGAGAGGGGGCACTGAAGCTTTCTTT.

This clone was seen a few times. The CDR3 loop is CASSLSVGELFF. The CDR3 DNA reads as TGCGCCAGCAGCTTGTCAGTCGGGGAGCTGTTTTTT. V is TRBV5-1 and J is TRBJ2-2; no reliable D call. Germline V lookup: CDR1 SGHRS, CDR2 YFSETQ. This CDR3 comprises 12 residues. Deletions cut 1 base from V and 7 bases from J, with 5 bases between.

The V call is TRBV5-1, the J call TRBJ2-3, with D possibly being TRBD1 (5 bases). Trimming shortened V by 4 bases and J by 3 bases, and 12 bases separated the two germline ends. Germline V gene lookup returns CDR1 SGHRS and CDR2 YFSETQ. CDR3 size: 14 residues. The CDR3 DNA follows: TGCGCCAGCAGCACTGGGGCTCTGACAGATACGCAGTATTTT. This codes for CASSTGALTDTQYF.

This clone was observed a few times. The J gene is TRBJ1-4, the V gene TRBV4-1; D is unclear. This CDR3 spans 16 amino acids. The germline V gene encodes CDR1 MGHRA and CDR2 YSYEKL. V dropped 1 base and J dropped 3 bases, with 12 bases sitting between them. The CDR3 DNA is TGCGCCAGCAGCCAAGGTTCGGCAGGCCCTAATGAAAAACTGTTTTTT. As protein: CASSQGSAGPNEKLFF.

In its sample, this clone was seen a few times. V usage is TRBV5-1 and J usage is TRBJ2-3, with TRBD1 as a possible D gene (5 bases). The germline gives CDR1 SGHRS, CDR2 YFSETQ. V dropped 6 bases and J dropped 5 bases, with 16 bases sitting between them. The CDR3 spans 14 residues. The CDR3 sequence: CASNAQQGGDTQYF. The CDR3 DNA reads as TGCGCCAGCAATGCCCAGCAGGGTGGAGATACGCAGTATTTT.

The rearrangement links TRBV13 to TRBJ2-3; 12 positions agree with TRBD2. The V gene end was trimmed by 6 bases and the J gene end by 4 bases; junction bases not matched to a gene: 14. The germline V gene has CDR1 PRHDT and CDR2 FYEKMQ (reference sequence). This CDR3 is 18 amino acids long. The CDR3 nucleotides are TGTGCCAGCAGACCTCCGGGACTAGCGGGTTCAAGGGCAGATACGCAGTATTTT. It is translated as CASRPPGLAGSRADTQYF.

V gene TRBV5-1 combines with J gene TRBJ1-2, with D uncertain. The CDR3 totals 16 residues. V was pared by 0 bases and J by 10 bases, with 22 bases between. Germline values: CDR1 SGHRS, CDR2 YFSETQ. For the CDR3, the DNA is TGCGCCAGCAGCTTGGGTTCAGATATGCCCTTATGGCTCTACACCTTC. It specifies CASSLGSDMPLWLYTF.

This rearrangement joins TRBV7-2 to TRBJ2-7; unclear D gene. The germline V and J ends were trimmed by 5 bases and 0 bases, with 5 bases remaining between them. The germline V gene encodes CDR1 SGHTA and CDR2 FQGNSA. This CDR3 has 12 residues. The CDR3 DNA sequence: TGTGCCAGCAGCCCGAGCTCCTACGAGCAGTACTTC. Amino acids: CASSPSSYEQYF.

The chain carries TRBV10-3 and TRBJ2-3, with 10 bases aligning to TRBD2. The CDR3 consists of 14 residues. The germline gives CDR1 ENHRY, CDR2 SYGVKD. Trimming took 7 bases from V and 2 from J; bases not matched to a gene: 3. CDR3 residues: CAITSGRATDTQYF. CDR3 nucleotides: TGTGCCATCACCAGCGGGAGGGCCACAGATACGCAGTATTTT.

The chain couples TRBV7-2 to TRBJ1-3; 12 bases match TRBD1. The CDR3 runs 16 residues. Germline lookup yields CDR1 SGHTA and CDR2 FQGNSA. Trimming removed 1 base from V and 5 bases from J; junction bases left unmatched: 3. For the CDR3, the DNA is TGTGCCAGCAGCTTAGTGGGGGACAGGGGGCGAAACACCATATATTTT. Protein product: CASSLVGDRGRNTIYF. The variable domain in full, completed from reference TRBV7-2 and TRBJ1-3, reads GAGVSQSPSNKVTEKGKDVELRCDPISGHTALYWYRQSLGQGLEFLIYFQGNSAPDKSGLPSDRFSAERTGGSVSTLTIQRTQQEDSAVYLCASSLVGDRGRNTIYFGEGSWLTVV.

Written as DNA, the CDR3 is TGTGCCTGGAGTACAGGGTATAACTATGGCTACACCTTC. Protein: CAWSTGYNYGYTF. The genes are TRBV30 and TRBJ1-2, with a weak D call TRBD1 (6 bases). Trimming shortened V by 2 bases and J by 1 base, and 8 bases separated the two germline ends. The CDR3 totals 13 residues. Per germline, CDR1 GTSNPN and CDR2 SVGIG (reference sequence).